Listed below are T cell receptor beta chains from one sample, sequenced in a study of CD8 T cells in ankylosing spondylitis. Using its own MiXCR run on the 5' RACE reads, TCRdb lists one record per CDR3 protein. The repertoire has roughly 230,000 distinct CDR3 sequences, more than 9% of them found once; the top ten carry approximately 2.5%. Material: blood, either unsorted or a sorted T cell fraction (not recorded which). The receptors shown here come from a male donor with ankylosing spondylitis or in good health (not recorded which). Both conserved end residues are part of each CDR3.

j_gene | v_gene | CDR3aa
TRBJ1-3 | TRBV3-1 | CASSQSRDISGNTIYF
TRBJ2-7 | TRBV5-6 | CASSLSRGRTYEQYF
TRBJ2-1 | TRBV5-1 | CASSFSDYNEQFF
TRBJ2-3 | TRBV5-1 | CASSQLAGGLSTDTQYF
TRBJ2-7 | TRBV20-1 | CSARRTSTAGPYYEQYF
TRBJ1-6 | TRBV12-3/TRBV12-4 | CASSLDRANNSPLHF
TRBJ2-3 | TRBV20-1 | CSALAHGDTQYF
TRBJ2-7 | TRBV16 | CASSRRTSRSYEQYF
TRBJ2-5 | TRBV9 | CASSGLAGGLQETQYF
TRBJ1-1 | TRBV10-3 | CAISRNDRGFTEAFF
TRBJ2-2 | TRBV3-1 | CASRMRAGANTGELFF
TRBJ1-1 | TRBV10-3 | CAISETLTGGVGEAFF
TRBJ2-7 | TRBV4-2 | CAGSQGTGTYEQYF
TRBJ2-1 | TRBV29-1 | CSVFGTGISNEQFF
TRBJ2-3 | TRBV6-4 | CASSERTGGTDTQYF
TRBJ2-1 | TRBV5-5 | CASSPWTSGLGEQFF